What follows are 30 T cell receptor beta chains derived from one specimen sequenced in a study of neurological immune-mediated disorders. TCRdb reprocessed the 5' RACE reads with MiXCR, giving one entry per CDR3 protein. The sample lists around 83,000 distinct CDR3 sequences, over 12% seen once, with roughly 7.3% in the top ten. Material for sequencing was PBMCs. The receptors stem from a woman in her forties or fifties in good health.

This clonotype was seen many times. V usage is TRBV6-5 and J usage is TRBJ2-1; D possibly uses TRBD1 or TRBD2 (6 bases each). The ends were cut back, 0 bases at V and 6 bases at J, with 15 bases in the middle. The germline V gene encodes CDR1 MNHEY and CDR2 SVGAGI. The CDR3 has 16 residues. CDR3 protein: CASSYSGGQGVNEQFF. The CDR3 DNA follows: TGTGCCAGCAGTTACTCGGGGGGCCAAGGGGTCAATGAGCAGTTCTTC.

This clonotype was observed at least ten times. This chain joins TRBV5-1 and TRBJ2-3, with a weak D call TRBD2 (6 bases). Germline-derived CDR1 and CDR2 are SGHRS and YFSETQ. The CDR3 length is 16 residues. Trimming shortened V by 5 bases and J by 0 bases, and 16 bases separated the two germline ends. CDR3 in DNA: TGCGCCAGCAGTTCCGTTCGCGGGGAGAGCACAGATACGCAGTATTTT. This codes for CASSSVRGESTDTQYF.

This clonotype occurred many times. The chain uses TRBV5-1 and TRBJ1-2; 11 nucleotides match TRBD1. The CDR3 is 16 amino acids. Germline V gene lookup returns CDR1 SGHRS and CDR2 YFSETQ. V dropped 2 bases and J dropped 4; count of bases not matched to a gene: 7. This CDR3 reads CASSFERTGGTYGYTF. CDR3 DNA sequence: TGCGCCAGCAGCTTCGAACGGACAGGGGGCACCTATGGCTACACCTTC.

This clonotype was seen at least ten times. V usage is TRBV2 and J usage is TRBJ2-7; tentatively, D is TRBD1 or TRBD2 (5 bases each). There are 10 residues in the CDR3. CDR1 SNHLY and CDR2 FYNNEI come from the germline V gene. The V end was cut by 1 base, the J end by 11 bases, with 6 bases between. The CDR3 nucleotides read TGTGCCAGCAGTGAAGGAGGGGAGTACTTC. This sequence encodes CASSEGGEYF.

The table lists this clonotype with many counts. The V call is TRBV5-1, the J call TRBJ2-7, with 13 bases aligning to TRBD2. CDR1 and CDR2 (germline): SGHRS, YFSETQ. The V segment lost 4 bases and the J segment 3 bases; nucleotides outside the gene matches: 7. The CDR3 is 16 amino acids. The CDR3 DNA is TGCGCCAGCAGCACCCCCGGACTAGCGGGAGACTACGAGCAGTACTTC. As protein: CASSTPGLAGDYEQYF.

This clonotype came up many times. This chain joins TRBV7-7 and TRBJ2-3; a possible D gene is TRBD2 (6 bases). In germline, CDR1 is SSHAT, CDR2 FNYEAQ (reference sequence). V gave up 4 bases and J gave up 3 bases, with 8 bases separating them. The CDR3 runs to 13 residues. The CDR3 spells CASSSRGTDTQYF. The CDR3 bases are TGTGCCAGCAGCTCCCGGGGGACAGATACGCAGTATTTT.

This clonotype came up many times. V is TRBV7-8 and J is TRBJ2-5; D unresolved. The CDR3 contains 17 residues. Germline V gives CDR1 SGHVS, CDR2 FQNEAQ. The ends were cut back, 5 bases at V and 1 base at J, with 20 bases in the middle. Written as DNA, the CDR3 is TGTGCCAGCAGCCCAACCAAAGGGATTTCGTCCCAAGAGACCCAGTACTTC. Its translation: CASSPTKGISSQETQYF.

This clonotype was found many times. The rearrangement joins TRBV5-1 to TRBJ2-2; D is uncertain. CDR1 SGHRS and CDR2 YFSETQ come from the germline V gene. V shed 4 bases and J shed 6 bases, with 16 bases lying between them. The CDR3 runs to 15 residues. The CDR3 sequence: CASSGTETLSGELFF. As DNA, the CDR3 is TGCGCCAGCAGCGGCACGGAGACTTTGTCCGGGGAGCTGTTTTTT.

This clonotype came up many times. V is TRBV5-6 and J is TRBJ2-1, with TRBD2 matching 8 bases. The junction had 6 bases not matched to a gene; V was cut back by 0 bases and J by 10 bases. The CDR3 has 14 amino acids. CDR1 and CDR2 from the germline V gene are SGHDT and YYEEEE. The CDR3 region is CASSLEYTGGEQFF. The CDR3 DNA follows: TGTGCCAGCAGCTTGGAATATACGGGAGGGGAGCAGTTCTTC.

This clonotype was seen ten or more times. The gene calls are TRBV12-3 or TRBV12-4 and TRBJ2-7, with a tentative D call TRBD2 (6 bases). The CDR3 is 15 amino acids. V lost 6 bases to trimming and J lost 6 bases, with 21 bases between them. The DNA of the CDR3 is TGTGCCAGCAGCCTCATGGCAGGGCCGGAGGGCGAGCAGTACTTC. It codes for CASSLMAGPEGEQYF.

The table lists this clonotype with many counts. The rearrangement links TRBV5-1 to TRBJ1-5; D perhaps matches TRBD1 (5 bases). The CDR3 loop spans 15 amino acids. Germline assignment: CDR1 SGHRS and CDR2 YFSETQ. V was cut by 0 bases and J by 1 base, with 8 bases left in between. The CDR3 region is CASSLGGASNQPQHF. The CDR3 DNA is TGCGCCAGCAGCTTGGGAGGGGCAAGCAATCAGCCCCAGCATTTT.

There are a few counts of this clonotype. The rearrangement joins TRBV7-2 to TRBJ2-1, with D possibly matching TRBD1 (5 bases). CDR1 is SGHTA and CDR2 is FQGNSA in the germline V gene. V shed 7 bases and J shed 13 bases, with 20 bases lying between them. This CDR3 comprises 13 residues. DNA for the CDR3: TGTGCCAGCATCCCCAGGGTTCCGGCTGGACAGTTCTTC. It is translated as CASIPRVPAGQFF.

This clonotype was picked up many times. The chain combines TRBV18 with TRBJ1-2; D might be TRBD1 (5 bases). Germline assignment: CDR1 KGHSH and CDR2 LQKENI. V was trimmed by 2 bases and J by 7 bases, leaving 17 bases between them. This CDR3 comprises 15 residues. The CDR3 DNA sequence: TGTGCCAGCTCACCAGATATGCTCGGGGCGGTTGGCTACACCTTC. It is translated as CASSPDMLGAVGYTF.

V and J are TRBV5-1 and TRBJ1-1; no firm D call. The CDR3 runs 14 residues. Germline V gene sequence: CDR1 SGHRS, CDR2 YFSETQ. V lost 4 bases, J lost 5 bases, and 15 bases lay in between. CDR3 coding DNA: TGCGCCAGCAGCCTGCTTGCGGGGAGGACTGAAGCTTTCTTT. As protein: CASSLLAGRTEAFF.

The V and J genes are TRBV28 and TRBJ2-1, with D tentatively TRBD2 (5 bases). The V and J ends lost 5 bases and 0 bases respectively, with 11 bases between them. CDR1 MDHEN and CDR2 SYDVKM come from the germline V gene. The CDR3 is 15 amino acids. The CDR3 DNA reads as TGTGCCAGCAGTCGGGATTCCAACTCCTACAATGAGCAGTTCTTC. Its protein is CASSRDSNSYNEQFF.

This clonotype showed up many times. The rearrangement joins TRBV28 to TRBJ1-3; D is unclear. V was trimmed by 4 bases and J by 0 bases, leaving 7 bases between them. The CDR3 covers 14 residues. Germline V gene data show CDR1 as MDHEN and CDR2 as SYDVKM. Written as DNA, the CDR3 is TGTGCCAGCAGTTCCCTTTTCTCTGGAAACACCATATATTTT. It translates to CASSSLFSGNTIYF.

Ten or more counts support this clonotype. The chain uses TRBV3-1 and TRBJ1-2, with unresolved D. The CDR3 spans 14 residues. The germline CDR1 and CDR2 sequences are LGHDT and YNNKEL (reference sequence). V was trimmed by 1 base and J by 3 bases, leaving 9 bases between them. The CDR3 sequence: CASSQGPSHYGYTF. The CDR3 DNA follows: TGTGCCAGCAGCCAAGGACCAAGCCACTATGGCTACACCTTC.

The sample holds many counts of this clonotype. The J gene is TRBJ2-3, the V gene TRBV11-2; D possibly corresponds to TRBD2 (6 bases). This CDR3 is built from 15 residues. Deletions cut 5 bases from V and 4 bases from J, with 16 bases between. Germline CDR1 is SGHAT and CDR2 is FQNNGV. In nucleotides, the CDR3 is TGTGCCAGCAGCCGGGGGAATCGGGCGGCAGATACGCAGTATTTT. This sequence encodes CASSRGNRAADTQYF.

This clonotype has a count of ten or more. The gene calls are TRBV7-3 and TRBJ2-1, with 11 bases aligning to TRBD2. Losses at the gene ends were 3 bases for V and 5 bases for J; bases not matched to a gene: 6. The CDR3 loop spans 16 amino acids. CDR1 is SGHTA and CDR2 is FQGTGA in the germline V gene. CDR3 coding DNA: TGTGCCAGCAGCTTGTCCGGGACTAGCGGTAACAATGAGCAGTTCTTC. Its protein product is CASSLSGTSGNNEQFF.

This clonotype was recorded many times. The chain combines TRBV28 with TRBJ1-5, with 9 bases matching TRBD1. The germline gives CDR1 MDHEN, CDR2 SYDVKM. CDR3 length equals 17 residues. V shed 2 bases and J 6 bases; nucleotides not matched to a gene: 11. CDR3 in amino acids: CASSLGGQGVLSQPQHF. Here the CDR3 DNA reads TGTGCCAGCAGTTTAGGGGGACAGGGCGTTCTCAGTCAGCCCCAGCATTTT.

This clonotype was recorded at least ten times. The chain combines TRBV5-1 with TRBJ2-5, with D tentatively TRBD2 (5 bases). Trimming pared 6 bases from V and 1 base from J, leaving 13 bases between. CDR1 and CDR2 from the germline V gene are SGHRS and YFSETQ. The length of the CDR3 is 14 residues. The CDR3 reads CASNTNGVQETQYF. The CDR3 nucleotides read TGCGCCAGCAACACGAACGGGGTCCAAGAGACCCAGTACTTC.

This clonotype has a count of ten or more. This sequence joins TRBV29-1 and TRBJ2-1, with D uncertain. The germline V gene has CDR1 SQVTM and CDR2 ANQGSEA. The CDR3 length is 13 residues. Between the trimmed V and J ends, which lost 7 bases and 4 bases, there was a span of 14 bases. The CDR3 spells CSGGTALYNEQFF. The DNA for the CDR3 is TGCAGCGGGGGAACAGCACTTTACAATGAGCAGTTCTTC.

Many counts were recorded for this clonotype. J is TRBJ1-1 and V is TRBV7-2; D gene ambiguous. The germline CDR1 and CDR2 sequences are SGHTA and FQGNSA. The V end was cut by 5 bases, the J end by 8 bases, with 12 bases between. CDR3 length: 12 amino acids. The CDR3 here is CASSNYGREAFF. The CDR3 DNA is TGTGCCAGCAGCAACTATGGACGGGAAGCTTTCTTT.

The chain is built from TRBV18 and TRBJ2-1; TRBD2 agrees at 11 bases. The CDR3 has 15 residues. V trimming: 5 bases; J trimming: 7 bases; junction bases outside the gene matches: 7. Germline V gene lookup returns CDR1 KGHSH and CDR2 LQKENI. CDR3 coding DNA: TGTGCCAGCTCAACGACTAGCGGGAATTCGAATGAGCAGTTCTTC. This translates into CASSTTSGNSNEQFF.

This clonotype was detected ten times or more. The chain's CDR3 is CASSPRGGGMTQPQHF. The DNA for the CDR3 is TGTGCCAGCAGCCCCCGTGGAGGGGGTATGACTCAGCCCCAGCATTTT. V and J are TRBV7-2 and TRBJ1-5; perhaps TRBD1 as D (6 bases). Trimming removed 5 bases at V and 6 bases at J, with 20 bases between. Per the germline V gene, CDR1 is SGHTA and CDR2 is FQGNSA. This CDR3 has 16 amino acids.

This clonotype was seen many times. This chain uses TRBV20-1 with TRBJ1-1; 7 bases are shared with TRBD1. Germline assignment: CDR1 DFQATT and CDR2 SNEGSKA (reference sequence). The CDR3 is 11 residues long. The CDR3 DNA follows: TGCAGCGGACAGGACAACACTGAAGCTTTCTTT. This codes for CSGQDNTEAFF.

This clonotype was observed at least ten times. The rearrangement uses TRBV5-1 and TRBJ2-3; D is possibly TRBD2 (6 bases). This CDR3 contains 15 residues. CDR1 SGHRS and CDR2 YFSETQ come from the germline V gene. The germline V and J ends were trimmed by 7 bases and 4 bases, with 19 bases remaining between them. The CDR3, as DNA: TGCGCCAGCCTACGGGACTCTTCACCCCCAGATACGCAGTATTTT. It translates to CASLRDSSPPDTQYF.

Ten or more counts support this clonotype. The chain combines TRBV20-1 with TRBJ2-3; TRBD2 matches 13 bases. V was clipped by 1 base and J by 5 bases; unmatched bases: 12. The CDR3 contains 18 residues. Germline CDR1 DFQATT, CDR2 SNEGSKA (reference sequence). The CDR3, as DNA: TGCAGTGCTAGAGGGATGGGACTAGCGGGGATTCAGGGAGATACGCAGTATTTT. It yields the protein CSARGMGLAGIQGDTQYF.

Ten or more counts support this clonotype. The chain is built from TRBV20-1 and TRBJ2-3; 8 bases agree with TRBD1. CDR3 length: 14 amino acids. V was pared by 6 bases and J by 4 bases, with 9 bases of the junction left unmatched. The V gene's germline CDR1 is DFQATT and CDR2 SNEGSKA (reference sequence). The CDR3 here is CSAQDRGTADTQYF. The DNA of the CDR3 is TGCAGTGCGCAAGACAGGGGAACGGCAGATACGCAGTATTTT.

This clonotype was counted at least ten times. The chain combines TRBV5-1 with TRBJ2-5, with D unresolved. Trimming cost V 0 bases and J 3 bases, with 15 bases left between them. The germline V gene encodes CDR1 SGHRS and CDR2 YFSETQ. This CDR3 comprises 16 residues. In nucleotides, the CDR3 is TGCGCCAGCAGCTTGGCCTCAGGCCCCCCAGAAGAGACCCAGTACTTC. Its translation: CASSLASGPPEETQYF.